This T cell receptor beta chain came from a study of blood T cell repertoires in COVID-19 (dated by TCRdb to 2018 to 2021). Looking at the study overall: Collaborator samples came from the United States, Italy and Spain and covered acute and convalescent phases of COVID-19. Samples were obtained from the ongoing ImmuneRACE study (first 160 participants) and from roughly 1,300 subjects provided by 6 global collaborators. The material from the prospective study consisted of cDNA or gDNA derived from T cells, B-cell-depleted T cells, or PBMCs. Sample metadata almost always included a de-identified subject ID, COVID-19 status, age in years and sex. A freely available public database, intended as a resource for researchers studying the immune response to SARS-CoV-2, is where the repertoires were released. Where HLA class I and class II types were available, the types were taken from metadata supplied by the sample provider, not from assay-based typing. Subjects who had been exposed to COVID-19, were actively infected with it, or had recovered from it provided the deeply sampled blood TCRbeta repertoires that made up the dataset.

Its CDR3 holds 18 amino acids, cysteine through phenylalanine. The only DNA kept is the CDR3, 54 bases in frame from the first base. Here V drops 0 bases and J drops 0 bases, and the junction holds 6 bases not matched to any gene. In the germline V gene, CDR1 corresponds to MGHRA and CDR2 to YSYEKL. The immunoSEQ Assay, a bias-controlled multiplex PCR, was used to amplify TCRbeta CDR3 regions from genomic DNA. The paper's data handling went like this. Nucleated cell counts per sample were estimated from amplification of reference gene primers within the assay. To quantify the absolute abundance of each unique TCRbeta CDR3 rearrangement, sequence reads were collapsed and filtered. Productive Simpson clonality was computed per sample as the square root of Simpson's diversity index over productive rearrangements. The source is immuneACCESS, and TCRdb retained only in-frame sequences with V and J called. Part of the clones is not carried over; for the studies checked, unresolved V genes explain less than half of this, and the remainder is unexplained. V and J calls and clone size are given by that table; D and trimming were obtained from the DNA. This sample lists about 240,000 clones; approximately 83% were detected once. Of the sample, approximately 1.8% falls within the top ten clones.

What the research found in general, with its limitations: The amount of clinical and demographic metadata varied by source and participant and was provided uncurated.

Comments on this clone: Its recognized antigen is unknown. Per-nucleotide qualities are absent, and no much larger clonotype sits a single base away.

A second Seattle source provided samples from volunteer blood donors who had recovered from COVID-19. Collaborating institutions collected whole blood in K2EDTA tubes following their own protocols. For TCRbeta analysis, collaborator samples were shipped as frozen whole blood, as isolated PBMCs, or as DNA extracted from either sample type. The sequence was collected from a man aged 25-45 years who had recovered from COVID-19. Sequencing was carried out using peripheral blood. The rearranged segments are TRBV4-1 and TRBJ2-3; 10 junctional bases match TRBD2. The DNA sequence is given as TGCGCCAGCAGCCAAGAGATTAGCGGGGGGCCAAGCACAGATACGCAGTATTTT. Translated, it gives CASSQEISGGPSTDTQYF.